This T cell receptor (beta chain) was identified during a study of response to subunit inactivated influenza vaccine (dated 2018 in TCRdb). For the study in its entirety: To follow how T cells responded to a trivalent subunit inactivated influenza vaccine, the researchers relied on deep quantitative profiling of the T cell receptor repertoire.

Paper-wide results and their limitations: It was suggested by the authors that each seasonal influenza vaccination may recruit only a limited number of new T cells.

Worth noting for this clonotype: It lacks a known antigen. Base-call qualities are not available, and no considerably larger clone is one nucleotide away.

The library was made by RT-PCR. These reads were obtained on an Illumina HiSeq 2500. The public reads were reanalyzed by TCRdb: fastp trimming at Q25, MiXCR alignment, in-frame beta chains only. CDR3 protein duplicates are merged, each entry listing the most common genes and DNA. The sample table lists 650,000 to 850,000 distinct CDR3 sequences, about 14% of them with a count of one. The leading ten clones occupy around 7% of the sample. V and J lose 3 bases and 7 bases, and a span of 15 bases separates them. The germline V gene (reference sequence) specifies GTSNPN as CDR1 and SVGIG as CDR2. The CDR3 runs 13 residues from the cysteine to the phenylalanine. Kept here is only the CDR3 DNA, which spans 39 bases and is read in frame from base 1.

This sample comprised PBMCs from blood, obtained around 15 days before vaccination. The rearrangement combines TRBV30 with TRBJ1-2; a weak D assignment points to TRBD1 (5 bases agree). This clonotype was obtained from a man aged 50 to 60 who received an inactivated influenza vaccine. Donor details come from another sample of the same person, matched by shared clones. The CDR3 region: CAWRGRAGSGYTF. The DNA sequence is TGTGCCTGGAGGGGCAGGGCGGGGAGTGGCTACACCTTC.